This T cell receptor beta chain is drawn from a study of cytomegalovirus exposure and HLA in healthy donors. Study-wide findings and caveats: A missense variant in DCLRE1C was later tied to TCR beta V- and J-gene trimming.

Use of 60 Vbeta and 13 Jbeta primers characterized the PCR. Sequencing used immunoSEQ multiplex PCR; TCRdb keeps in-frame clones, though not all of them. This table holds 150,000 to 200,000 clones, 78% found once. The CDR3 contains 15 residues. The V gene end was trimmed by 5 bases and the J gene end by 7 bases; junction bases not matched to a gene: 13. From germline, CDR1 is SGHAT and CDR2 FQNNGV. Comment on this clone: Its antigen is still unknown.

This TCR derives from a woman aged 45-65 years in good health and CMV-seropositive. The chain has TRBV11-2 and TRBJ1-1; 7 nucleotides line up with TRBD1. The sequenced sample was PBMCs. The CDR3 DNA is TGTGCCAGCAGCCCATATTCGCTAGGGGGCTTTGAAGCTTTCTTT. Its protein is CASSPYSLGGFEAFF.